This T cell receptor (beta chain) was captured by sequencing in a study of beta chain features in type 1 diabetes. The CDR3 contains 12 residues. V shed 2 bases, J shed 12 bases, and the junction held 6 bases outside the gene matches. The germline V gene encodes CDR1 SGHTA and CDR2 FQGTGA. CD4+ naive, central memory, regulatory and stem cell-like memory cells were sorted via CD45RO/CCR7/CD25/CD127/CD95/CD27. Study-level results: Researchers report that Type 1 diabetes patients had moderately but significantly shorter TCRB CDR3s across all four CD4+ subsets. cDNA sequencing could over-represent cells with high TCR expression. VDJ junctions sequenced from type 1 diabetes patients showed fewer insertions and more deletions.

In this sample, this clone turned up a few times. What it binds is not known. cDNA synthesis used the whole RNA isolate, giving expressed TCRB sequences. TCRdb's copy holds only in-frame clones and misses some; the assay was immunoSEQ multiplex PCR. The repertoire holds around 650,000 clones, with 9.5% to 15% as singletons. The TCR originated in a man aged 25 to 40 with type 1 diabetes. The gene calls are TRBV7-3 and TRBJ2-7; 8 nucleotides match TRBD2. The specimen was naive CD4+ T cells from blood. The DNA for the CDR3 is TGTGCCAGCAGCTTAGCGGAGAGCGGGAGGTACTTC. Protein sequence: CASSLAESGRYF.